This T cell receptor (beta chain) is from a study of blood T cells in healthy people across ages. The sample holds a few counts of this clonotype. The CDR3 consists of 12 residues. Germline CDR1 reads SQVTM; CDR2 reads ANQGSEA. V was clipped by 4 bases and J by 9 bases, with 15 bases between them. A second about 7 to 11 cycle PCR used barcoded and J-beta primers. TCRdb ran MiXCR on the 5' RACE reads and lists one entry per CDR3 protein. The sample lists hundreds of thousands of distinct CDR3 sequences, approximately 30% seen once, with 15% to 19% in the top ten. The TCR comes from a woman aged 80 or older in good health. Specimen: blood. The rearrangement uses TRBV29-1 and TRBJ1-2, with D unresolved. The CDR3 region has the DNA TGCAGCGTTGCGGTCCCCGGGGAGAGCTACACCTTC. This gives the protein CSVAVPGESYTF.